These 23 T cell receptor beta chains were sequenced from one sample in a study of T cells in Graves' hyperthyroidism and ophthalmopathy. TCR beta CDR3 sequences were amplified from RNA transcripts. First-round RT-PCR targeting the TCR CDR3 was performed with the HTBI primer set. TCRdb re-derived calls from the multiplex PCR reads in MiXCR, one entry per CDR3 protein. The sample holds hundreds of thousands of distinct CDR3 sequences, roughly 46% seen once. The sample consisted of peripheral blood or thyroid tissue (not recorded which). The receptors here all came from an adult man with Graves' disease, either hyperthyroidism or ophthalmopathy (not recorded which).

A few counts support this clonotype. The gene calls are TRBV6-5 and TRBJ2-7; 10 bases line up with TRBD2. Germline V gives CDR1 MNHEY, CDR2 SVGAGI. This CDR3 comprises 13 residues. With V trimmed by 9 bases and J by 3 bases, 5 bases remained unmatched. CDR3 DNA sequence: TGTGCCAGTAAGCGGGAGGGCCACTACGAGCAGTACTTC. This translates into CASKREGHYEQYF.

J is TRBJ2-2 and V is TRBV2, with D unclear. V was pared by 7 bases and J by 8 bases, with 5 bases between. The V gene's germline CDR1 is SNHLY and CDR2 FYNNEI. The CDR3 contains 10 residues. The CDR3 DNA is TGTGCCAGCATTTTAGGGGAGCTGTTTTTT. As protein: CASILGELFF.

In the case of this clonotype: Being one base from a much bigger clone, this may be a read error. This rearrangement joins TRBV2 to TRBJ1-1, with 7 bases identical to TRBD1. The CDR3 runs to 14 residues. The V segment lost 6 bases and the J segment 4 bases; nucleotides outside the gene matches: 8. Germline loops: CDR1 SNHLY, CDR2 FYNNEI. Here the CDR3 DNA reads TGTGCCAGCAGGACAGCAGGGGGGAGCACTGAAGCTTTCTTT. It codes for CASRTAGGSTEAFF.

Many counts were recorded for this clonotype. The genes are TRBV29-1 and TRBJ1-2, with 12 bases fitting TRBD1. J was trimmed by 5 bases and V by 7 bases; bases with no gene match: 11. The CDR3 is made up of 15 amino acids. Germline V gene sequence: CDR1 SQVTM, CDR2 ANQGSEA. CDR3 nucleotide sequence: TGCAGCGCTCAGACCGGGACAGGGGGCAGGTATGGCTACACCTTC. It is translated as CSAQTGTGGRYGYTF. Based on the CDR3 plus reference TRBV29-1 and TRBJ1-2, the full variable domain is SAVISQKPSRDICQRGTSLTIQCQVDSQVTMMFWYRQQPGQSLTLIATANQGSEATYESGFVIDKFPISRPNLTFSTLTVSNMSPEDSSIYLCSAQTGTGGRYGYTFGSGTRLTVV.

In this sample, this clonotype turned up once. The CDR3 coding sequence is TGTGCCAGTAGTATCGAGTTAGCGGGAGGGCCGGCCTACGAGCAGTACTTC. Translated: CASSIELAGGPAYEQYF. The J gene is TRBJ2-7, the V gene TRBV7-9, with 11 bases that match TRBD2. Per the germline V gene, CDR1 is SEHNR and CDR2 is FQNEAQ (reference sequence). V lost 9 bases to trimming and J lost 2 bases; unmatched junction nucleotides: 15. This CDR3 has 17 residues.

With regard to this clonotype: Sequence at one end of the junction differs from germline and may be a read error. The V call is TRBV10-3, the J call TRBJ2-7; D uncertain. CDR1 is ENHRY, CDR2 SYGVKD, per germline. The CDR3 is 14 residues long. CDR3 in amino acids: CASSYTGSPFEQYF. The DNA of the CDR3 is TGTGCCAGCAGTTACACTGGTAGCCCCTTCGAGCAGTACTTC.

V is TRBV2 and J is TRBJ1-5, with 8 bases that match TRBD1. Germline V gene sequence: CDR1 SNHLY, CDR2 FYNNEI. The CDR3 has 14 amino acids. Trimming removed 6 bases from V and 7 bases from J; junction bases left unmatched: 8. This CDR3 is CASSGVDREQPQHF. Written as DNA, the CDR3 is TGTGCCAGCAGCGGTGTGGACAGGGAGCAGCCCCAGCATTTT.

This clonotype was observed a handful of times. J is TRBJ1-5 and V is TRBV2; no clear D gene. Trimming shortened V by 6 bases and J by 1 base, and 10 bases separated the two germline ends. The CDR3 loop spans 14 amino acids. CDR1 is SNHLY, CDR2 FYNNEI, per germline. CDR3: CASSLGWSNQPQHF. DNA for the CDR3: TGTGCCAGCAGCTTGGGTTGGAGCAATCAGCCCCAGCATTTT.

A few counts support this clonotype. V and J are TRBV6-5 and TRBJ1-2, with D possibly TRBD1 on 6 matching bases. The length of the CDR3 is 14 residues. Deletions cut 10 bases from V and 4 bases from J, with 19 bases between. The germline V gene has CDR1 MNHEY and CDR2 SVGAGI. DNA for the CDR3: TGTGCCACGAAAAGAGGGGGGCAAGGCTATGGCTACACCTTC. Translating gives CATKRGGQGYGYTF.

This rearrangement joins TRBV29-1 to TRBJ1-6, with 7 bases identical to TRBD1. V shed 8 bases, J shed 7 bases, and the junction held 8 bases outside the gene matches. Germline CDR1 is SQVTM and CDR2 is ANQGSEA. The CDR3 loop spans 13 amino acids. In DNA, the CDR3 is TGCAGCTTGGGGACAGCCGTGAATTCACCCCTCCACTTT. This translates into CSLGTAVNSPLHF.

The V call is TRBV5-4, the J call TRBJ2-5; possible D gene TRBD1, 6 bases. The CDR3 length is 18 residues. CDR1 is SGHNT, CDR2 YYREEE, per germline (reference sequence). Trimming shortened V by 0 bases and J by 1 base, and 19 bases separated the two germline ends. The CDR3 here is CASSLAEAIRRGQETQYF. The CDR3 nucleotides are TGTGCCAGCAGCTTGGCCGAGGCGATCCGCAGGGGCCAAGAGACCCAGTACTTC.

At least ten counts were recorded for this clonotype. CDR3 in amino acids: CASSFRQGVGYTF. The CDR3 DNA reads as TGTGCCAGCAGTTTCAGACAGGGAGTCGGCTACACCTTC. V usage is TRBV12-3 or TRBV12-4 and J usage is TRBJ1-2; 7 bases line up with TRBD1. The CDR3 covers 13 residues. V trimming: 3 bases; J trimming: 8 bases; junction bases outside the gene matches: 6.

This chain uses TRBV25-1 with TRBJ1-4; D might be TRBD1 (6 bases). In germline, CDR1 is MGHDK, CDR2 SYGVNS. The CDR3 totals 14 residues. Trimming cost V 3 bases and J 4 bases, with 9 bases left between them. CDR3 residues: CASSDRTVNEKLFF. In DNA, the CDR3 is TGTGCCAGCAGTGACCGGACAGTTAATGAAAAACTGTTTTTT.

A few counts support this clonotype. The chain combines TRBV6-6 with TRBJ1-5, with D possibly matching TRBD1 (5 bases). Trimming removed 4 bases at V and 1 base at J, with 11 bases between. The CDR3 consists of 15 residues. Germline lookup yields CDR1 MNHNY and CDR2 SVGAGI (reference sequence). The CDR3 region is CASSSDSFSNQPQHF. CDR3 nucleotides: TGTGCCAGCAGTTCCGACAGTTTCAGCAATCAGCCCCAGCATTTT.

About this clonotype itself: The junction departs from germline at one end; a sequencing error may be responsible. J is TRBJ2-7 and V is TRBV2; 7 bases are a match to TRBD1. CDR3 length: 13 amino acids. Germline CDR1 SNHLY, CDR2 FYNNEI. The CDR3 region has the DNA TGTGCCACCAGTGAGCCGACAGGGAACGAGCAGTACTTC. This encodes CATSEPTGNEQYF.

Concerning this clonotype: Compared with germline, one end of the junction differs, possibly owing to a read error. V gene TRBV7-3 combines with J gene TRBJ1-5, with D maybe TRBD1 (6 bases). In germline, CDR1 is SGHTA, CDR2 FQGTGA. The length of the CDR3 is 15 residues. The CDR3 sequence is CATSQAQGSSQPQHF. The CDR3 DNA reads as TGTGCCACCAGCCAGGCTCAGGGGTCCAGTCAGCCCCAGCATTTT.

Ten or more counts support this clonotype. This sequence joins TRBV7-8 and TRBJ1-2; TRBD1 matches at 8 bases. After removal of 5 bases from V and 4 bases from J, the junction contained 9 bases not matched to a gene. This CDR3 has 15 amino acids. The germline gives CDR1 SGHVS, CDR2 FQNEAQ. The CDR3 DNA reads TGTGCCAGCAGCCTCCGGGACAGGAAGTTCTATGGCTACACCTTC. Its translation: CASSLRDRKFYGYTF. Filled out from reference TRBV7-8 and TRBJ1-2, the complete variable domain reads GAGVSQSPRYKVAKRGQDVALRCDPISGHVSLFWYQQALGQGPEFLTYFQNEAQLDKSGLPSDRFFAERPEGSVSTLKIQRTQQEDSAVYLCASSLRDRKFYGYTFGSGTRLTVV.

This clonotype occurred once. The genes are TRBV15 and TRBJ1-4; TRBD1 matches at 9 bases. With 4 bases clipped from V and 6 bases from J, the junction kept 6 bases outside the gene matches. The CDR3 extends over 15 amino acids. Germline lookup yields CDR1 LNHNV and CDR2 YYDKDF (reference sequence). CDR3 DNA sequence: TGTGCCACCAGCAACCCGGGACAGGGACATGAAAAACTGTTTTTT. Its translation: CATSNPGQGHEKLFF.

The rearrangement links TRBV12-5 to TRBJ2-7; D call uncertain. The CDR3 spans 10 residues. Looked up from germline, CDR1 is LGHNT and CDR2 is FRNRAP. CDR3 protein: CDGRYYEQYF. In DNA, the CDR3 is TGTGATGGTCGGTACTACGAGCAGTACTTC.

This clonotype was detected ten times or more. The V and J genes are TRBV20-1 and TRBJ2-6, with D uncertain. The CDR3 loop spans 15 amino acids. CDR1 DFQATT and CDR2 SNEGSKA come from the germline V gene (reference sequence). Trimming cost V 4 bases and J 0 bases, with 10 bases left between them. The CDR3 sequence: CSAIRLGSGANVLTF. The CDR3 nucleotides read TGCAGTGCTATCCGTTTAGGCTCTGGGGCCAACGTCCTGACTTTC.

There are a few counts of this clonotype. The V gene is TRBV25-1, the J gene TRBJ1-4, with TRBD1 matching 7 bases. Germline V gene sequence: CDR1 MGHDK, CDR2 SYGVNS. The CDR3 is 15 amino acids. The V gene end was trimmed by 6 bases and the J gene end by 4 bases; junction bases not matched to a gene: 8. The CDR3 sequence: CASRSPRDSNEKLFF. CDR3 in DNA: TGTGCCAGCAGGAGCCCAAGGGACAGTAATGAAAAACTGTTTTTT.

There are a few counts of this clonotype. The chain couples TRBV7-9 to TRBJ2-7; D perhaps matches TRBD2 (5 bases). Germline V CDR1 and CDR2: SEHNR, FQNEAQ (reference sequence). V was shortened by 4 bases and J by 3 bases, with 13 bases between the two germline ends. CDR3 length: 14 residues. For the CDR3, the DNA is TGTGCCAGCAGCTCCCCGGACTTGGGCTACGAGCAGTACTTC. It codes for CASSSPDLGYEQYF.

The chain is built from TRBV6-1 and TRBJ1-2; a weak D match, TRBD1 (6 bases). The V end was cut by 0 bases, the J end by 4 bases, with 12 bases between. Germline CDR1 and CDR2: MNHNS and SASEGT. The CDR3 totals 15 residues. In nucleotides, the CDR3 is TGTGCCAGCAGTGAAGCGCGCACAGGGCCCTATGGCTACACCTTC. Its translation is CASSEARTGPYGYTF.